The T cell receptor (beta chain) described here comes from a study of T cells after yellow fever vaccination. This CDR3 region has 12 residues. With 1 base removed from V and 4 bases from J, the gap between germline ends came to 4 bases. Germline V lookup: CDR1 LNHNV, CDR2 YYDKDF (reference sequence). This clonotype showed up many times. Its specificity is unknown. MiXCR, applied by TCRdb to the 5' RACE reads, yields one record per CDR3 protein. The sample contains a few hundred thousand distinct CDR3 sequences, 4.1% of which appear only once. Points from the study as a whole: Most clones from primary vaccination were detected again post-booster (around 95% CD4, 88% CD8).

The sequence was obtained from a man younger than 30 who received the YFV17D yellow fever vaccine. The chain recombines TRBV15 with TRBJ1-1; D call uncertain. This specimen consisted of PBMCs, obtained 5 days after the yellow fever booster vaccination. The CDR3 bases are TGTGCCACCAGCAGAGTTGGCACTGAAGCTTTCTTT. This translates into CATSRVGTEAFF. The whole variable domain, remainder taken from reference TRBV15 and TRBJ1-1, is DAMVIQNPRYQVTQFGKPVTLSCSQTLNHNVMYWYQQKSSQAPKLLFHYYDKDFNNEADTPDNFQSRRPNTSFCFLDIRSPGLGDTAMYLCATSRVGTEAFFGQGTRLTVV.